This TCR beta chain was sequenced in a study of CD8+CD57+ T cells in acquired aplastic anemia. V lost 10 bases and J 7 bases, leaving 26 bases between the germline ends. The germline V gene has CDR1 LNHDA and CDR2 SQIVND (reference sequence). The CDR3 loop spans 15 amino acids. The template used for profiling TCR beta VDJ and CDR3 was genomic DNA. TCRdb reprocessed the reads via MiXCR and lists one record per CDR3 protein. The sample contains approximately 220,000 distinct CDR3 sequences, under 50% of which appear only once. This clonotype came up a few times. A much larger clone differs from this one at a single base, so this may be a read error. The sequenced patients had an expansion of CD8+CD57+ cells seen by flow cytometry.

Sample: sorted CD4+, CD8+, or CD8+CD57+ T cells (not recorded which) from PBMCs. The rearrangement joins TRBV19 to TRBJ2-7; D may be TRBD1 (6 bases). This receptor was identified in a human donor with aplastic anemia. The CDR3 DNA is TGTGCCACCCGCCGAGGGACACTTTCCTACAATGAGCAGTACTTC. Translating gives CATRRGTLSYNEQYF.